Sequencing of this TCR beta chain was carried out in a study of cytomegalovirus exposure and HLA in healthy donors. Whole-study results and caveats: A later analysis linked a missense variant in DCLRE1C to the trimming of TCR beta V and J genes. When a later analysis compared HLA-associated TCR beta chains with equally common others, the HLA-associated chains turned out to be more clonally expanded and to have lower generation probabilities.

Turning to this clone: Antigen unknown.

Trimming cost V 6 bases and J 2 bases; bases outside gene matches: 6. The CDR3 extends over 15 amino acids. From germline, CDR1 is MNHEY and CDR2 SVGAGI. The PCR had 60 Vbeta and 13 Jbeta primers. Data came from immunoSEQ multiplex PCR; TCRdb stores just in-frame clones and leaves some out. The listing records roughly 190,000 clones. Material for sequencing was PBMCs. V is TRBV6-5 and J is TRBJ2-1; 8 bases are a match to TRBD2. This clonotype was sampled from a woman aged 18-29 years in good health and CMV-seropositive. The chain's CDR3 is CASRGSGGAYNEQFF. CDR3 nucleotide sequence: TGTGCCAGCAGGGGGAGCGGGGGTGCCTACAATGAGCAGTTCTTC.